The present T cell receptor (beta chain) was sequenced within a study of identical twins. The sample holds a few counts of this clonotype. What it binds is unknown. Unique molecular identifiers were in the cDNA, with template-switch universal primer binding. TCRdb reprocessed the 5' RACE reads via MiXCR and lists one record per CDR3 protein. The sample has about 660,000 distinct CDR3 sequences; 8.6% are singletons. Overall study results and limits: Within monozygotic twins, out-of-frame TCR alpha sharing was underestimated by the models.

A further study also used this sample, focusing on yellow fever vaccine responses in identical twins.

Sequencing was done on a sample of PBMCs. The origin of this receptor is a woman aged 18-30 years in good health.

The CDR3 here is CASKRTGGAYDEQFF. The CDR3 nucleotides are TGTGCCAGCAAAAGGACAGGGGGTGCATACGATGAGCAGTTCTTC. The chain recombines TRBV6-1 with TRBJ2-1, with 10 bases that match TRBD1. Germline values: CDR1 MNHNS, CDR2 SASEGT. The CDR3 is 15 residues long. V lost 7 bases and J lost 8; bases outside the gene matches: 11.